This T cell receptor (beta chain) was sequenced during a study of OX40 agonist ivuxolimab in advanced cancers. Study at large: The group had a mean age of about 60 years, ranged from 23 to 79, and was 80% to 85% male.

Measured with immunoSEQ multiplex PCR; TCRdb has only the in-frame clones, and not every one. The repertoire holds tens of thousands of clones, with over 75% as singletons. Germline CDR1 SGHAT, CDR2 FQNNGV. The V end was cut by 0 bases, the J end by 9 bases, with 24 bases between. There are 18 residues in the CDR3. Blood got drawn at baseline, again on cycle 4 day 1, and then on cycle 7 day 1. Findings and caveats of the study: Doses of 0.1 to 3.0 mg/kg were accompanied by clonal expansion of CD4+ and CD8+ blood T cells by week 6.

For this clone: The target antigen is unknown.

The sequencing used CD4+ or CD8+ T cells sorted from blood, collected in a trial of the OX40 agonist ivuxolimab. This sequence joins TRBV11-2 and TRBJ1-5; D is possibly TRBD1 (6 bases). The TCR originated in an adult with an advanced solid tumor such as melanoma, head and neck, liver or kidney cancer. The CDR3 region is CASSLDGQGGQLLGPQHF. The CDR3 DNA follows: TGTGCCAGCAGCTTAGATGGGCAAGGAGGACAGCTCTTGGGGCCCCAGCATTTT.